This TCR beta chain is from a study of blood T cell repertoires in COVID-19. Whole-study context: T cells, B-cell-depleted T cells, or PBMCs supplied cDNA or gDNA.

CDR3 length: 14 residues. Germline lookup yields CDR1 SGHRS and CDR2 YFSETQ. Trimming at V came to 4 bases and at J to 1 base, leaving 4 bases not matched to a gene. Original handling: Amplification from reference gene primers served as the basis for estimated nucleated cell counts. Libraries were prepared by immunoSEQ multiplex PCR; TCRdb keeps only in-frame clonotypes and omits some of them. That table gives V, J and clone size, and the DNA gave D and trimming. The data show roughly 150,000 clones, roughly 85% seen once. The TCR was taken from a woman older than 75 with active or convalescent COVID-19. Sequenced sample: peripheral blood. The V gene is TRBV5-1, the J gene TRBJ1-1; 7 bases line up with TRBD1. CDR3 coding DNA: TGCGCCAGCAGCGACCAGGGGGGGAACACTGAAGCTTTCTTT. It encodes CASSDQGGNTEAFF.